In its sample, the clone carrying this T cell receptor beta chain was seen many times. What it recognizes is unknown. The data stem from a study of metastatic and nonmetastatic thyroid tumors. General study findings and limits: TCR beta diversity was reportedly significantly higher in malignant thyroid tumors than benign nodules, in blood and tumor.

Authors' methods: Variation in CDR3 across clinicopathological groups served as the basis for constructing a distant-metastasis classifier in papillary thyroid cancer. TCRdb recomputed clones from the PCR reads via MiXCR. The V and J calls here are based on TCRdb, not the publication. The sample includes approximately 90,000 clones, roughly 8.6% seen only once; the top ten take more than 8%. Every patient was untreated before thyroid surgery. CDR3 size: 15 residues. Germline lookup yields CDR1 MNHEY and CDR2 SMNVEV (reference sequence). V shed 5 bases and J shed 2 bases, with 14 bases lying between them.

The source material was blood. This chain uses TRBV27 with TRBJ2-3; D is unresolved. This TCR came from a female donor with papillary thyroid cancer or a benign thyroid nodule (not recorded which). Some clones in this sample may be carry-over from other donors' samples. CDR3 residues: CASSPRAHPTDTQYF. Here the CDR3 DNA reads TGTGCCAGCAGTCCGCGCGCTCATCCCACAGATACGCAGTATTTT.